This TCR beta chain was profiled in a study of lung T cells in sarcoidosis with Löfgren's syndrome (dated 2017 in TCRdb). Background for the entire study: Sarcoidosis was characterized as a granulomatous disease that is mostly pulmonary, in which CD4+ T cells accumulate in bronchoalveolar lavage fluid. The repertoire analyses centered on Lofgren's syndrome patients. Beyond this particular receptor, the publication reports: When alphabeta pairing was analyzed, TRAV12-1 tended to pair preferentially with TRBV2, and the resulting paired TCRs displayed CDR3 homology. TRAV12-1 and TRBV2 were reported as the most expanded V gene segments in Löfgren's syndrome patients compared with control subjects. TRAV12-1 and TRBV2 CDR3 motifs were reported to be shared among multiple Löfgren's syndrome patients, suggesting public CD4+ TCR repertoires. Recognition of a sarcoidosis-associated antigen was only suggested, and the antigen itself remained putative and was not identified.

The table lists this clonotype with many counts. No cognate antigen has been identified for it. Qualities for individual bases were not recorded, and no much larger clone is one base off. The CDR3 measures 15 amino acids from cysteine to phenylalanine. This entry keeps only the CDR3 DNA: 45 bases, framed from base 1. The germline V gene specifies MNHNS as CDR1 and SASEGT as CDR2. Trimming leaves V shorter by 5 bases and J shorter by 7 bases, with the junction holding 14 bases beyond the gene matches. These reads were obtained on an Illumina MiSeq. TCRdb's own reprocessing of the public reads used fastp at Q25 and MiXCR and kept productive beta chains. All rows with the same CDR3 protein become a single entry with the most common DNA and genes. Counted in this sample were just under 20,000 distinct CDR3 sequences; less than 25% of them appeared once. Together, the top ten hold around 4.1% of the sample.

The chain was built from TRBV6-1 and TRBJ2-7, and 7 bases in between align with TRBD1. Source material: CD4+ T cells from PBMCs. This receptor was obtained from a human donor with sarcoidosis (Löfgren's syndrome or another form), or a control subject (not recorded which). The CDR3 loop reads CASSPRDSATLEQYF. Read as DNA, the sequence is TGTGCCAGCAGTCCACGGGACAGCGCAACTCTGGAGCAGTACTTC.